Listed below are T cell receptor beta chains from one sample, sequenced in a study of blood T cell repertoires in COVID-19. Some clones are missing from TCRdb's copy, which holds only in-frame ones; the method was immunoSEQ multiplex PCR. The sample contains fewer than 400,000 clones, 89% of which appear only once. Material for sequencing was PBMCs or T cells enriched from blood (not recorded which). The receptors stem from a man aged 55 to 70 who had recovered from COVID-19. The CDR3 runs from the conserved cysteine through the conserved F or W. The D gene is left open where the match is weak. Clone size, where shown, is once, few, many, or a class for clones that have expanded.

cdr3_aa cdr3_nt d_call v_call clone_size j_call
CASSRHQIANEKLFF TGTGCCAGCAGCAGACACCAGATAGCTAATGAAAAACTGTTTTTT . TRBV28 once TRBJ1-4
CASSLGPSGGNSYEQYF TGTGCCAGCAGCTTAGGGCCTAGCGGGGGAAACTCCTACGAGCAGTACTTC TRBD2 TRBV7-6 . TRBJ2-7
CASSLVGGNTGELFF TGCGCCAGCAGCTTGGTTGGCGGGAACACCGGGGAGCTGTTTTTT . TRBV5-1 . TRBJ2-2
CASSYSQGQTNYGYTF TGTGCCAGCAGTTACTCTCAGGGACAGACAAACTATGGCTACACCTTC TRBD1 TRBV6-6 . TRBJ1-2
CASRAGTGGRTDTQYF TGCGCCAGCAGGGCCGGGACAGGGGGCCGCACAGATACGCAGTATTTT TRBD1 TRBV10-1 . TRBJ2-3
CASSPPTGVYGYTF TGTGCCAGCTCACCGCCCACCGGGGTTTACGGCTACACCTTC . TRBV18 . TRBJ1-2
CASSLEYRSYEQYF TGTGCCAGCAGCTTAGAGTACAGGTCCTACGAGCAGTACTTC . TRBV13 . TRBJ2-7
CASSPGQSYEQYF TGTGCCAGCAGCCCCGGACAGTCCTACGAGCAGTACTTC . TRBV28 . TRBJ2-7
CASSVAPGGIGEKLFF TGTGCCAGCAGCGTAGCCCCAGGGGGCATCGGTGAAAAACTGTTTTTT TRBD1 TRBV9 . TRBJ1-4
CASSDRLGANYGYTF TGTGCCAGCAGTGATAGACTGGGAGCTAACTATGGCTACACCTTC . TRBV6-1 . TRBJ1-2
CAWSRGQGNQPQHF TGTGCCTGGAGCAGGGGACAGGGAAATCAGCCCCAGCATTTT TRBD1 TRBV30 . TRBJ1-5
CASLGQGPWELFF TGTGCCAGCCTAGGACAGGGACCCTGGGAGCTGTTTTTT TRBD1 TRBV6-5 . TRBJ2-2
CASSQDRRGPPGAGQFF TGCGCCAGCAGCCAAGATCGAAGGGGGCCCCCGGGAGCCGGGCAGTTCTTC . TRBV4-3 . TRBJ2-1
CASSQAPGLATNEKLFF TGCGCCAGCAGCCAAGCTCCGGGACTTGCAACTAATGAAAAACTGTTTTTT . TRBV4-3 once TRBJ1-4
CSVEGGSSYNEQFF TGCAGCGTTGAAGGCGGGAGTTCCTACAATGAGCAGTTCTTC TRBD2 TRBV29-1 . TRBJ2-1
CASSAAGGNTEAFF TGTGCCAGTAGTGCCGCAGGGGGAAACACTGAAGCTTTCTTT TRBD1 TRBV19 . TRBJ1-1
CASRLDPLRGGETQYF TGTGCAAGTCGCTTAGATCCCCTGCGGGGGGGAGAGACCCAGTACTTC . TRBV12-2 . TRBJ2-5
CASSQSVSTNSYNEQFF TGCGCCAGCAGCCAATCGGTGTCCACCAACTCCTACAATGAGCAGTTCTTC . TRBV4-3 . TRBJ2-1
CASSPGTVLLGTEAFF TGTGCCAGCAGCCCCGGGACAGTCCTCCTGGGGACTGAAGCTTTCTTT TRBD1 TRBV7-2 once TRBJ1-1
CASTRQNANTGELFF TGTGCCAGTACGCGCCAAAACGCGAACACCGGGGAGCTGTTTTTT . TRBV6-5 . TRBJ2-2
CASSYTGTILEQYF TGTGCCAGCAGCTATACCGGGACTATTCTCGAGCAGTACTTC TRBD2 TRBV7-9 . TRBJ2-7
CATSRLTLAGGPTTYNEQFF TGTGCCACCAGCAGACTAACACTAGCGGGAGGGCCTACAACCTACAATGAGCAGTTCTTC TRBD2 TRBV15 few TRBJ2-1